Following are 16 T cell receptor beta chains from one sample sequenced in a study of T cells in Graves' hyperthyroidism and ophthalmopathy. Amplification targeted TCR beta CDR3 regions from RNA transcripts. HTBI primers drove first-round RT-PCR of the TCR CDR3. MiXCR was run by TCRdb on the multiplex PCR reads, yielding one entry per CDR3 protein. The sample lists 340,000 or so distinct CDR3 sequences; about 20% were seen once. The sample was blood. The origin of the receptors is a woman aged 45-59 years with Graves' hyperthyroidism.

This clonotype was observed a handful of times. With a much larger clone just one base away, this may be a read error. The V gene is TRBV7-2, the J gene TRBJ1-1; 9 nucleotides line up with TRBD1. CDR1 is SGHTA and CDR2 is FQGNSA in the germline V gene. This CDR3 is 14 amino acids long. DNA of the CDR3: TGTGCCAGCAGCGAAACAGGGGGCTGGACTGAAGCTCTCTTT. Its protein is CASSETGGWTEALF. Using reference TRBV7-2 and TRBJ1-1 for the parts outside the CDR3, the full variable domain is GAGVSQSPSNKVTEKGKDVELRCDPISGHTALYWYRQSLGQGLEFLIYFQGNSAPDKSGLPSDRFSAERTGGSVSTLTIQRTQQEDSAVYLCASSETGGWTEALFGQGTRLTVV.

This clonotype was observed many times. The chain joins TRBV11-2 to TRBJ2-7, with D unresolved. The CDR3 loop spans 13 amino acids. Trimming stripped 5 bases from V and 3 bases from J, with 11 bases between. The germline gives CDR1 SGHAT, CDR2 FQNNGV. The CDR3 region has the DNA TGTGCCAGCAGCATTGACTCGATCTACGAGCAGTACTTC. It specifies CASSIDSIYEQYF.

J is TRBJ2-1 and V is TRBV5-4; D unclear. The CDR3 loop spans 14 amino acids. Deletions cut 6 bases from V and 7 bases from J, with 17 bases between. The germline V gene has CDR1 SGHNT and CDR2 YYREEE (reference sequence). Here the CDR3 reads CASTEYWGKNEQFF. CDR3 nucleotides: TGTGCCAGCACCGAGTACTGGGGTAAGAATGAGCAGTTCTTC.

Many counts were recorded for this clonotype. The gene calls are TRBV5-1 and TRBJ1-2; a weak D match, TRBD1 (5 bases). Trimming cost V 4 bases and J 2 bases, with 9 bases left between them. The CDR3 totals 13 residues. Germline CDR1 reads SGHRS; CDR2 reads YFSETQ. The CDR3 sequence: CASSHGTNYGYTF. The DNA of the CDR3 is TGCGCCAGCAGCCACGGGACCAACTATGGCTACACCTTC.

This clonotype has ten or more counts. V gene TRBV30 combines with J gene TRBJ2-7; 8 bases agree with TRBD2. V trimming: 3 bases; J trimming: 3 bases; junction bases outside the gene matches: 1. Germline V gene lookup returns CDR1 GTSNPN and CDR2 SVGIG (reference sequence). This CDR3 has 12 amino acids. The CDR3 loop is CAWRGTSYEQYF. CDR3 DNA sequence: TGTGCCTGGAGAGGGACTAGCTACGAGCAGTACTTC.

This clonotype was seen only a few times. The chain recombines TRBV19 with TRBJ1-2; D unclear. The CDR3 loop spans 13 amino acids. Germline V lookup: CDR1 LNHDA, CDR2 SQIVND (reference sequence). The V gene lost 3 bases and the J gene lost 4 bases, with 9 bases spanning the gap. This CDR3 is CASSIAQRYGYTF. CDR3 in DNA: TGTGCCAGTAGTATTGCTCAGCGCTATGGCTACACCTTC.

The chain links TRBV3-1 to TRBJ2-5, with TRBD2 as a possible D gene (6 bases). Germline CDR1 reads LGHDT; CDR2 reads YNNKEL (reference sequence). This CDR3 region has 20 residues. Trimming cost V 1 base and J 0 bases, with 24 bases left between them. CDR3 loop: CASSQGAGGGPGEYQETQYF. CDR3 nucleotides: TGTGCCAGCAGCCAAGGCGCCGGGGGAGGCCCGGGAGAGTACCAAGAGACCCAGTACTTC.

The chain uses TRBV13 and TRBJ2-3, with TRBD1 matching over 10 bases. The V and J ends lost 5 bases and 0 bases, in that order; junction bases with no gene match: 2. The CDR3 extends over 15 amino acids. The germline V gene encodes CDR1 PRHDT and CDR2 FYEKMQ (reference sequence). In DNA form, the CDR3 reads TGTGCCAGCAGCCGGGACAGGGGTAGCACAGATACGCAGTATTTT. Encoded protein: CASSRDRGSTDTQYF.

This clonotype showed up just a few times. The CDR3 region has the DNA TGTGCCAGCAGTGAACGGCGGTCTAGCAGCCCTCGCAATGAGCAGTTCTTC. It codes for CASSERRSSSPRNEQFF. The chain carries TRBV2 and TRBJ2-1; D is possibly TRBD2 (5 bases). Germline CDR1 SNHLY, CDR2 FYNNEI. CDR3 length: 17 residues. The ends were cut back, 2 bases at V and 6 bases at J, with 20 bases in the middle.

Notes on this clonotype: Compared with germline, one end of the junction differs, possibly owing to a read error. The chain is built from TRBV7-8 and TRBJ2-1; D unresolved. The V gene's germline CDR1 is SGHVS and CDR2 FQNEAQ. The CDR3 loop spans 12 amino acids. In DNA form, the CDR3 reads TGTGCCAGCAGCTTCTCCTTCAATGAGCAGTTCTTC. Its translation is CASSFSFNEQFF.

This clonotype was counted between two and nine times. This sequence joins TRBV9 and TRBJ1-2, with a tentative D call TRBD1 (5 bases). From germline, CDR1 is SGDLS and CDR2 YYNGEE. The CDR3 contains 14 residues. Trimming cost V 2 bases and J 5 bases, with 13 bases left between them. The CDR3: CASSVVDGGYGYTF. DNA for the CDR3: TGTGCCAGCAGCGTGGTAGATGGGGGATATGGCTACACCTTC.

The V call is TRBV19, the J call TRBJ2-3; TRBD1 or TRBD2 may be the D gene (5 bases each). Germline V gene data show CDR1 as LNHDA and CDR2 as SQIVND (reference sequence). The CDR3 sequence is 13 residues long. V lost 5 bases, J lost 6 bases, and 12 bases lay in between. CDR3 residues: CASSGWDGDTQYF. For the CDR3, the DNA is TGTGCCAGTAGTGGCTGGGACGGTGATACGCAGTATTTT. Full variable domain (rest looked up from reference TRBV19 and TRBJ2-3): DGGITQSPKYLFRKEGQNVTLSCEQNLNHDAMYWYRQDPGQGLRLIYYSQIVNDFQKGDIAEGYSVSREKKESFPLTVTSAQKNPTAFYLCASSGWDGDTQYFGPGTRLTVL.

This clonotype has at least ten counts. The V call is TRBV11-2, the J call TRBJ2-4; 8 bases are shared with TRBD2. The ends lost 1 base at V and 6 bases at J; junction bases unmatched: 2. Germline V lookup: CDR1 SGHAT, CDR2 FQNNGV. The CDR3 extends over 14 amino acids. CDR3 sequence: CASSLGLAGNIQYF. The DNA of the CDR3 is TGTGCCAGCAGCTTAGGTCTAGCGGGAAACATTCAGTACTTC.

This sequence joins TRBV7-9 and TRBJ2-5; 9 bases fit TRBD2. Looked up from germline, CDR1 is SEHNR and CDR2 is FQNEAQ (reference sequence). The CDR3 covers 17 residues. Trimming at V came to 5 bases and at J to 4 bases, leaving 14 bases not matched to a gene. CDR3 sequence: CASSDRLAETKGETQYF. In nucleotides, the CDR3 is TGTGCCAGCAGCGACCGACTAGCGGAGACAAAGGGAGAGACCCAGTACTTC.

This clonotype showed up many times. This chain joins TRBV11-2 and TRBJ2-5, with D perhaps TRBD2 (6 bases). The length of the CDR3 is 13 residues. Germline V CDR1 and CDR2: SGHAT, FQNNGV. The V end was cut by 6 bases, the J end by 0 bases, with 8 bases between. The DNA of the CDR3 is TGTGCCAGCAGTCGGGAGCACCAAGAGACCCAGTACTTC. Translating it yields CASSREHQETQYF.

The V gene is TRBV28, the J gene TRBJ2-7; D remains unclear. V was cut by 5 bases and J by 5 bases, with 13 bases left in between. Looked up from germline, CDR1 is MDHEN and CDR2 is SYDVKM. The CDR3 has 13 residues. CDR3 region: CASSLVAGHEQYF. The CDR3 nucleotides are TGTGCCAGCAGTCTCGTCGCAGGTCACGAGCAGTACTTC.